Each of the 30 T cell receptor beta chains below was sequenced from the same sample in a study of human T cells and chemical hapten exposure. Time point meaning: pre-sensitization, week 0. The treatment here: therapeutic diphenylcyclopropenone sensitization with weekly scalp DPC. From the RACE reads, TCRdb called clonotypes with MiXCR, one entry per CDR3 protein. The table lists 35,000 to 50,000 distinct CDR3 sequences, about 10% of them singletons. This specimen consisted of whole blood, obtained in connection with sensitization to the hapten diphenylcyclopropenone (DPC). These TCRs come from a man in his thirties or forties with alopecia areata. Some clones in this sample may be carry-over from other donors' samples.

This clonotype occurred a few times. V gene TRBV7-6 combines with J gene TRBJ2-3, with D tentatively TRBD1 or TRBD2 (5 bases each). Trimming took 5 bases from V and 2 from J, leaving 14 bases between them. Looked up from germline, CDR1 is SGHVS and CDR2 is FNYEAQ. The CDR3 has 15 amino acids. CDR3 amino acids: CASSPGAGLTDTQYF. The CDR3 coding sequence is TGTGCCAGCAGCCCCGGGGCAGGACTCACAGATACGCAGTATTTT.

The table lists this clonotype with many counts. The chain employs TRBV11-3 and TRBJ2-3; unclear D gene. Germline CDR1 reads SGHNT; CDR2 reads YENEEA. This CDR3 has 16 amino acids. V was clipped by 0 bases and J by 2 bases, with 12 bases between them. In nucleotides, the CDR3 is TGTGCCAGCAGCTTAGATTGGTCGGGCTACACAGATACGCAGTATTTT. Translation gives CASSLDWSGYTDTQYF. The full variable domain, in which reference TRBV11-3 and TRBJ2-3 provide the parts outside the CDR3, is EAGVVQSPRYKIIEKKQPVAFWCNPISGHNTLYWYLQNLGQGPELLIRYENEEAVDDSQLPKDRFSAERLKGVDSTLKIQPAELGDSAVYLCASSLDWSGYTDTQYFGPGTRLTVL.

This clonotype was counted ten times or more. The genes are TRBV20-1 and TRBJ2-3; possible D gene TRBD2, 7 bases. Deletions cut 3 bases from V and 1 base from J, with 20 bases between. Germline assignment: CDR1 DFQATT and CDR2 SNEGSKA (reference sequence). The CDR3 consists of 17 residues. The CDR3 DNA reads TGCAGTGCTAGCGCAACTTGGGGGGGCGAGGGCACAGATACGCAGTATTTT. Residues: CSASATWGGEGTDTQYF.

The chain couples TRBV11-2 to TRBJ2-1; TRBD2 aligns across 14 bases. Germline CDR1 reads SGHAT; CDR2 reads FQNNGV. CDR3 size: 16 residues. V shed 5 bases, J shed 6 bases, and the junction held 6 bases outside the gene matches. The CDR3 loop reads CASSLTTSGGANEQFF. The CDR3 DNA is TGTGCCAGCAGCCTGACGACTAGCGGGGGGGCCAATGAGCAGTTCTTC.

The chain joins TRBV6-2 or TRBV6-3 to TRBJ2-5, with D possibly called TRBD1 or TRBD2 (8 bases each). The ends were cut back, 6 bases at V and 5 bases at J, with 19 bases in the middle. The CDR3 totals 15 residues. Germline-derived CDR1 and CDR2 are MNHEY and SVGEGT. DNA of the CDR3: TGTGCCAGCAGCCGGGAGGGACAGGCATGGGAGACCCAGTACTTC. Translating it yields CASSREGQAWETQYF.

The chain uses TRBV7-2 and TRBJ1-5, with D hard to call. Trimming left V 2 bases short and J 0 bases short, with 8 bases between. The CDR3 spans 15 residues. Germline V CDR1 and CDR2: SGHTA, FQGNSA. CDR3 amino acids: CASSLIRGSNQPQHF. DNA of the CDR3: TGTGCCAGCAGCTTAATAAGAGGTAGCAATCAGCCCCAGCATTTT.

The rearrangement links TRBV10-3 to TRBJ2-4; the D gene is possibly TRBD2 (5 bases). The CDR3 is 16 residues long. Germline CDR1 and CDR2: ENHRY and SYGVKD. The V end was cut by 2 bases, the J end by 3 bases, with 14 bases between. This CDR3 reads CAISEPGGPGKNIQYF. The CDR3 DNA is TGTGCCATCAGTGAGCCAGGAGGTCCTGGCAAAAACATTCAGTACTTC.

The rearrangement joins TRBV3-1 to TRBJ2-7, with 7 nucleotides matching TRBD2. The trim removed 4 bases at V and 3 bases at J, leaving 12 bases unmatched. Germline V gives CDR1 LGHDT, CDR2 YNNKEL (reference sequence). This CDR3 spans 16 amino acids. The CDR3 loop reads CASSPPRLAGFYEQYF. Written as DNA, the CDR3 is TGTGCCAGCAGCCCACCTCGACTAGCCGGTTTCTACGAGCAGTACTTC.

The sample holds many counts of this clonotype. V gene TRBV19 combines with J gene TRBJ2-3; 7 nucleotides agree with TRBD1. The CDR3 spans 13 residues. J was trimmed by 4 bases and V by 5 bases; bases with no gene match: 3. The V gene's germline CDR1 is LNHDA and CDR2 SQIVND (reference sequence). CDR3 DNA: TGTGCCAGTAGTTGGCAGGGGGCAGATACGCAGTATTTT. Its translation is CASSWQGADTQYF.

This clonotype was seen at least ten times. This chain uses TRBV2 with TRBJ2-5, with D possibly matching TRBD2 (6 bases). Germline V gene lookup returns CDR1 SNHLY and CDR2 FYNNEI. With 5 bases removed from V and 3 bases from J, the gap between germline ends came to 10 bases. CDR3 length: 13 residues. The CDR3 sequence: CASSLGGKETQYF. The CDR3 DNA reads TGTGCCAGCAGTCTCGGAGGGAAAGAGACCCAGTACTTC.

This clonotype was seen a handful of times. This chain uses TRBV6-4 with TRBJ2-3; 10 bases map to TRBD2. The CDR3 is made up of 15 amino acids. With V trimmed by 2 bases and J by 4 bases, 3 bases remained unmatched. Germline CDR1 MRHNA, CDR2 SNTAGT. CDR3 residues: CASSDRAGGPDTQYF. The CDR3, as DNA: TGTGCCAGCAGTGACCGAGCGGGAGGGCCAGATACGCAGTATTTT.

This clonotype was counted many times. This chain links TRBV20-1 with TRBJ2-7; no firm D call. The CDR3 covers 13 residues. Looked up from germline, CDR1 is DFQATT and CDR2 is SNEGSKA (reference sequence). The CDR3 nucleotides read TGCAGTGCTGGAGACCCTAAGACCTACGAGCAGTACGTC. Translated: CSAGDPKTYEQYV.

This clonotype was detected a few times. This rearrangement joins TRBV7-2 to TRBJ2-5, with a weak D call TRBD1 (6 bases). Trimming took 3 bases from V and 5 from J, leaving 10 bases between them. The CDR3 loop spans 13 amino acids. From germline, CDR1 is SGHTA and CDR2 FQGNSA. CDR3 residues: CASSFRGRETQYF. CDR3 nucleotide sequence: TGTGCCAGCAGCTTCAGGGGCCGGGAGACCCAGTACTTC.

This sequence joins TRBV11-3 and TRBJ2-1; no reliable D call. This CDR3 contains 16 residues. Germline CDR1 reads SGHNT; CDR2 reads YENEEA. Trimming took 2 bases from V and 0 from J, leaving 11 bases between them. This chain's CDR3 is CASSLLILSSYNEQFF. DNA of the CDR3: TGTGCCAGCAGCTTATTGATCCTGAGCTCCTACAATGAGCAGTTCTTC.

This CDR3 reads CASSVSRGTEAFF. The CDR3 nucleotides are TGTGCCAGCAGCGTAAGCAGGGGAACTGAAGCTTTCTTT. The rearrangement uses TRBV9 and TRBJ1-1, with D possibly being TRBD1 (6 bases). Trimming shortened V by 1 base and J by 5 bases, and 9 bases separated the two germline ends. The germline V gene encodes CDR1 SGDLS and CDR2 YYNGEE. The CDR3 covers 13 residues.

The V call is TRBV12-2, the J call TRBJ1-5; TRBD1 is the table's D call and was not checked against the DNA. TRBV12-2 is a pseudogene. This CDR3 has 15 amino acids. Here the CDR3 reads CASRLAETGNQPQHF. In DNA, the CDR3 is TGTGCAAGTCGCTTAGCGGAGACAGGGAATCAGCCCCAGCATTTT.

This clonotype was counted at least ten times. The CDR3 reads CAISEGRFSPLHF. Here the CDR3 DNA reads TGTGCCATCAGTGAGGGAAGGTTTTCACCCCTCCACTTT. The rearrangement uses TRBV10-3 and TRBJ1-6; D call uncertain. The CDR3 is 13 amino acids. Germline values: CDR1 ENHRY, CDR2 SYGVKD. Trimming left V 2 bases short and J 9 bases short, with 8 bases between.

This clonotype was recorded many times. The CDR3 nucleotides read TGTGCCATCAGTGGGACAGCGACTAACTATGGCTACACCTTC. Translated, it gives CAISGTATNYGYTF. V usage is TRBV10-3 and J usage is TRBJ1-2; possible D gene TRBD1, 6 bases. Trimming left V 4 bases short and J 0 bases short, with 9 bases between. The CDR3 sequence is 14 residues long. In germline, CDR1 is ENHRY, CDR2 SYGVKD.

This clonotype was seen repeatedly, ten times or more. V usage is TRBV2 and J usage is TRBJ1-5; 8 positions match TRBD1. CDR3 length equals 16 residues. From germline, CDR1 is SNHLY and CDR2 FYNNEI. The ends lost 0 bases at V and 1 base at J; junction bases unmatched: 2. Here the CDR3 DNA reads TGTGCCAGCAGTGAAGCGCGGACAGGGAGCAATCAGCCCCAGCATTTT. It specifies CASSEARTGSNQPQHF.

Many counts were recorded for this clonotype. The chain employs TRBV2 and TRBJ2-5, with 7 bases fitting TRBD1. V lost 6 bases, J lost 0 bases, and 4 bases stayed unmatched. This CDR3 comprises 14 residues. The germline gives CDR1 SNHLY, CDR2 FYNNEI. The CDR3 bases are TGTGCCAGCAGCTTGGGACAGTACCAAGAGACCCAGTACTTC. Residues: CASSLGQYQETQYF.

This clonotype was detected only a few times. Lacking the conserved final phenylalanine or tryptophan, this CDR3 likely reflects a read error. The DNA is left out, because the CDR3 cannot be placed on it with certainty; the CDR3 is given as TCRdb lists it. This chain connects TRBV21-1 to TRBJ2-7; the table assigns TRBD1, which was not confirmed against the DNA. TRBV21-1 is a documented pseudogene. The CDR3 has 9 amino acids, counting both end residues. CDR3 region: CASSNRTEL.

This clonotype has more than one count but fewer than ten. The J gene is TRBJ2-2, the V gene TRBV7-3; no clear D. Per the germline V gene, CDR1 is SGHTA and CDR2 is FQGTGA. Trimming shortened V by 1 base and J by 2 bases, and 5 bases separated the two germline ends. The CDR3 is 14 amino acids. The CDR3 reads CASSLIRNTGELFF. In DNA, the CDR3 is TGTGCCAGCAGCTTAATTCGAAACACCGGGGAGCTGTTTTTT.

V usage is TRBV5-1 and J usage is TRBJ1-6; D remains ambiguous. The germline V gene encodes CDR1 SGHRS and CDR2 YFSETQ. Trimming left V 0 bases short and J 8 bases short, with 6 bases between. The CDR3 loop spans 13 amino acids. The CDR3 nucleotides read TGCGCCAGCAGCTTGGACACCTATTCACCCCTCCACTTT. This gives the protein CASSLDTYSPLHF.

This clonotype was counted a few times. The chain has TRBV18 and TRBJ2-3, with 7 bases that match TRBD1. CDR1 and CDR2 (germline): KGHSH, LQKENI. The CDR3 is made up of 18 amino acids. J gave up 2 bases and V 1 base, and 12 bases lay outside the gene matches. CDR3 protein: CASSPLTPGQVHTDTQYF. The CDR3 nucleotides read TGTGCCAGCTCACCACTTACCCCCGGACAGGTTCACACAGATACGCAGTATTTT.

The chain combines TRBV11-2 with TRBJ2-7; D uncertain. Germline V gene data show CDR1 as SGHAT and CDR2 as FQNNGV. The CDR3 covers 12 residues. V shed 0 bases and J shed 2 bases, with 2 bases lying between them. In DNA, the CDR3 is TGTGCCAGCAGCTTAGACCCCTACGAGCAGTACTTC. Translated: CASSLDPYEQYF.

This clonotype was observed many times. This sequence joins TRBV10-2 and TRBJ1-6, with a possible D match to TRBD1 (5 bases). V shed 2 bases and J shed 12 bases, with 14 bases lying between them. CDR1 WSHSY and CDR2 SAAADI come from the germline V gene. The CDR3 contains 14 residues. The chain's CDR3 is CASSEGRVEKPLHF. The DNA for the CDR3 is TGCGCCAGCAGTGAGGGCAGGGTGGAAAAACCCCTCCACTTT.

This clonotype turned up a few times. This chain links TRBV6-6 with TRBJ1-5; no firm D call. The V end was cut by 2 bases, the J end by 0 bases, with 14 bases between. The length of the CDR3 is 17 residues. CDR1 and CDR2 from the germline V gene are MNHNY and SVGAGI (reference sequence). The CDR3 nucleotides are TGTGCCAGCAGTTACGGGGTAGGGCGGTATAGCAATCAGCCCCAGCATTTT. It encodes CASSYGVGRYSNQPQHF.

The rearrangement links TRBV27 to TRBJ2-1, with TRBD2 matching over 7 bases. This CDR3 region has 15 residues. V trimming: 5 bases; J trimming: 7 bases; junction bases outside the gene matches: 11. The germline V gene has CDR1 MNHEY and CDR2 SMNVEV (reference sequence). CDR3 sequence reads: CASSISGLAVNEQFF. Here the CDR3 DNA reads TGTGCCAGCAGTATTAGCGGGCTAGCGGTAAATGAGCAGTTCTTC.

This clonotype turned up a few times. The chain couples TRBV4-3 to TRBJ2-2, with 11 bases lining up with TRBD2. Trimming removed 3 bases from V and 0 bases from J; junction bases left unmatched: 6. The CDR3 covers 18 residues. Germline CDR1 reads LGHNA; CDR2 reads YSLEER. In nucleotides, the CDR3 is TGCGCCAGCAGCCAGGACGCGGGACTAGCGGCGAACACCGGGGAGCTGTTTTTT. It codes for CASSQDAGLAANTGELFF.

This clonotype was seen repeatedly, ten times or more. This chain connects TRBV18 to TRBJ2-6, with 8 bases lining up with TRBD1. Looked up from germline, CDR1 is KGHSH and CDR2 is LQKENI. The length of the CDR3 is 19 residues. V gave up 1 base and J gave up 1 base; unmatched junction bases: 9. The CDR3 DNA reads TGTGCCAGCTCACCACTAGGACAGGGAAAGACATCTGGGGCCAACGTCCTGACTTTC. Translation gives CASSPLGQGKTSGANVLTF.